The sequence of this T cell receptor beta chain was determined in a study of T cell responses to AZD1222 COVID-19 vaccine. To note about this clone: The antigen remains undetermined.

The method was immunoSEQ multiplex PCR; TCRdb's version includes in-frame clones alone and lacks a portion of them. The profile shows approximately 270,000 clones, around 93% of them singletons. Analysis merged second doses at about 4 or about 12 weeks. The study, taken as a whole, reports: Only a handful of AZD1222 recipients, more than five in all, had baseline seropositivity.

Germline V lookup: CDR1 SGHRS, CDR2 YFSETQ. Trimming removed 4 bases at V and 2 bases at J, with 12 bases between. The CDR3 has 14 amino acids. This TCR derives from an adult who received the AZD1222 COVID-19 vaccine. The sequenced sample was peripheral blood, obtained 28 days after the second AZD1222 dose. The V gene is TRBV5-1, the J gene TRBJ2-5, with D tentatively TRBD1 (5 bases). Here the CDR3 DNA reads TGCGCCAGCAGCACAGCAGGGTCACAAGAGACCCAGTACTTC. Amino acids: CASSTAGSQETQYF.